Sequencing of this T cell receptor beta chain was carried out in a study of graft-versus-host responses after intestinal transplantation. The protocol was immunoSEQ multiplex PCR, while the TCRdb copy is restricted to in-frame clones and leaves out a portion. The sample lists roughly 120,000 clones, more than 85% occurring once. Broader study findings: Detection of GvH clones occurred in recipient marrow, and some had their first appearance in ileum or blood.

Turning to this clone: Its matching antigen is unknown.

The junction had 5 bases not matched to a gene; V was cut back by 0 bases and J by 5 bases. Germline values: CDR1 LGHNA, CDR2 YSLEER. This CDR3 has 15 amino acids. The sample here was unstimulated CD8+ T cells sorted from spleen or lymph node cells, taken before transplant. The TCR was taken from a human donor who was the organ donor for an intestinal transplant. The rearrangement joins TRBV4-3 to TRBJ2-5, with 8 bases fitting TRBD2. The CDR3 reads CASSQDGLAGETQYF. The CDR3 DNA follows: TGCGCCAGCAGCCAAGACGGACTAGCCGGGGAGACCCAGTACTTC.